The 11 T cell receptor beta chains below come from one sample, sequenced in a study of tissue T cells after allogeneic stem cell transplantation. The table came from immunoSEQ multiplex PCR; TCRdb's copy has only in-frame clones and leaves some out. The sample has about 26,000 clones, about 90% seen once. This material consisted of blood, taken before transplantation. The receptors shown here come from a male donor at least 60 years old who later had graft-versus-host disease after an allogeneic stem cell transplant.

The chain recombines TRBV24-1 with TRBJ2-7; 11 positions match TRBD2. J was trimmed by 2 bases and V by 4 bases; bases with no gene match: 9. The CDR3 spans 17 residues. Germline CDR1 and CDR2: KGHDR and SFDVKD. CDR3 sequence: CATSDSSGLADPYEQYF. CDR3 nucleotides: TGTGCCACCAGTGACTCTTCGGGACTAGCGGACCCCTACGAGCAGTACTTC.

The CDR3 nucleotides are TGTGCCAGCAGTCCCGACTACAATGAGCAGTTCTTC. Translation gives CASSPDYNEQFF. The gene calls are TRBV12-3 or TRBV12-4 and TRBJ2-1; D gene unclear. Trimming stripped 5 bases from V and 3 bases from J, with 5 bases between. The CDR3 is 12 amino acids.

This chain links TRBV28 with TRBJ2-3, with 11 bases matching TRBD1. Germline CDR1 MDHEN, CDR2 SYDVKM. V gave up 4 bases and J gave up 3 bases; unmatched junction bases: 3. The CDR3 is 15 amino acids. The CDR3 sequence is CASSSGTGGTDTQYF. For the CDR3, the DNA is TGTGCCAGCAGTTCCGGGACAGGGGGAACAGATACGCAGTATTTT.

V is TRBV14 and J is TRBJ2-7, with D unresolved. V lost 2 bases and J 0 bases, leaving 8 bases between the germline ends. The CDR3 is 14 amino acids. CDR1 and CDR2 (germline): SGHDN, FVKESK. The CDR3 loop is CASSQQDLSYEQYF. CDR3 in DNA: TGTGCCAGCAGCCAACAGGATCTCTCCTACGAGCAGTACTTC.

The chain recombines TRBV5-4 with TRBJ1-1; D call uncertain. Per germline, CDR1 SGHNT and CDR2 YYREEE (reference sequence). CDR3 length equals 15 residues. Trimming took 4 bases from V and 1 from J, leaving 14 bases between them. CDR3 residues: CASSPVRSANTEAFF. Here the CDR3 DNA reads TGTGCCAGCAGCCCGGTTAGGTCTGCGAACACTGAAGCTTTCTTT.

The CDR3 nucleotides are TGTGCCTGGACCCTCCAGGGGGGTTCACCCCTCCACTTT. Translation: CAWTLQGGSPLHF. The rearrangement uses TRBV30 and TRBJ1-6; 7 nucleotides agree with TRBD1. Germline lookup yields CDR1 GTSNPN and CDR2 SVGIG (reference sequence). V gave up 4 bases and J gave up 9 bases; unmatched junction bases: 6. This CDR3 is 13 amino acids long.

The table lists this clone with a count of one. The genes are TRBV7-8 and TRBJ2-3, with a possible D match to TRBD2 (5 bases). Germline values: CDR1 SGHVS, CDR2 FQNEAQ. The CDR3 covers 13 residues. V lost 5 bases, J lost 6 bases, and 12 bases lay in between. In DNA form, the CDR3 reads TGTGCCAGCAGCCCCAGGTCGGGGGATACGCAGTATTTT. Protein sequence: CASSPRSGDTQYF.

The CDR3 coding sequence is TGTGCCATCAGTAGGACTAGCGGGCCCACAGATACGCAGTATTTT. Amino acid sequence: CAISRTSGPTDTQYF. The chain links TRBV10-3 to TRBJ2-3; 11 bases are a match to TRBD2. Germline loops: CDR1 ENHRY, CDR2 SYGVKD. The CDR3 sequence is 15 residues long. V shed 5 bases, J shed 2 bases, and the junction held 3 bases outside the gene matches.

The genes are TRBV7-9 and TRBJ2-2, with TRBD2 matching 9 bases. The CDR3 extends over 16 amino acids. Germline CDR1 and CDR2: SEHNR and FQNEAQ (reference sequence). The V gene end was trimmed by 8 bases and the J gene end by 4 bases; junction bases not matched to a gene: 11. CDR3 sequence (DNA): TGTGCCAGCCACCCGAGAGCGGGAGGACGCACCGGGGAGCTGTTTTTT. This codes for CASHPRAGGRTGELFF.

The chain is built from TRBV24-1 and TRBJ2-2, with 7 bases identical to TRBD1. The CDR3 loop spans 16 amino acids. Trimming took 5 bases from V and 4 from J; bases not matched to a gene: 9. Germline V gives CDR1 KGHDR, CDR2 SFDVKD. CDR3 protein: CATSVEQGWGTGELFF. Written as DNA, the CDR3 is TGTGCCACCAGTGTGGAACAGGGGTGGGGCACCGGGGAGCTGTTTTTT.

This chain links TRBV6-2 or TRBV6-3 with TRBJ1-2; unclear D gene. This CDR3 is built from 15 residues. Looked up from germline, CDR1 is MNHEY and CDR2 is SVGEGT. Trimming shortened V by 3 bases and J by 5 bases, and 16 bases separated the two germline ends. CDR3 coding DNA: TGTGCCAGCAGTTATCGGGCCGCTGGTATATATGGCTACACCTTC. It yields the protein CASSYRAAGIYGYTF.